A single sample is the source of the 16 T cell receptor beta chains below, sequenced in a study of T cell repertoires in cytomegalovirus infection. TCRdb recomputed calls from the reads with MiXCR, one row per CDR3 protein. The data contain a few hundred thousand distinct CDR3 sequences, about 33% of them singletons. These TCRs' antigens remain unknown. The sample was cultured PBMCs, taken from culture after CMV antigen stimulation. The receptors here all came from a human donor in good health (CMV status not recorded). Some clones in this sample may be carry-over from other donors' samples.

V gene TRBV6-2 or TRBV6-3 combines with J gene TRBJ2-7; D is ambiguous. V gave up 0 bases and J gave up 2 bases, with 11 bases separating them. This CDR3 region has 15 residues. Per the germline V gene, CDR1 is MNHEY and CDR2 is SVGEGT. CDR3 residues: CASSYSSPSTYEQYF. CDR3 DNA: TGTGCCAGCAGTTACTCGAGTCCTTCAACCTACGAGCAGTACTTC.

The J gene is TRBJ2-2, the V gene TRBV11-3; D is unclear. The CDR3 covers 16 residues. Germline lookup yields CDR1 SGHNT and CDR2 YENEEA. Trimming shortened V by 0 bases and J by 1 base, and 9 bases separated the two germline ends. The CDR3 DNA is TGTGCCAGCAGCTTAGAGACGTGGGGGAACACCGGGGAGCTGTTTTTT. It yields the protein CASSLETWGNTGELFF.

This chain connects TRBV7-9 to TRBJ1-2; tentatively, D is TRBD1 (5 bases). This CDR3 has 12 amino acids. V lost 6 bases, J lost 10 bases, and 15 bases lay in between. Germline lookup yields CDR1 SEHNR and CDR2 FQNEAQ (reference sequence). The CDR3 bases are TGTGCCAGCAGTGATGGGGGAGGGGACTACACCTTC. Its protein product is CASSDGGGDYTF.

This clonotype was counted only a few times. The chain is built from TRBV5-4 and TRBJ1-1, with D maybe TRBD1 (6 bases). The CDR3 length is 14 residues. The germline V gene has CDR1 SGHNT and CDR2 YYREEE (reference sequence). V lost 0 bases and J lost 4, with 10 bases in between. The CDR3 region is CASSLAGVVTEAFF. The CDR3 region has the DNA TGTGCCAGCAGCTTGGCAGGGGTGGTCACTGAAGCTTTCTTT. The whole variable domain, remainder taken from reference TRBV5-4 and TRBJ1-1, is ETGVTQSPTHLIKTRGQQVTLRCSSQSGHNTVSWYQQALGQGPQFIFQYYREEENGRGNFPPRFSGLQFPNYSSELNVNALELDDSALYLCASSLAGVVTEAFFGQGTRLTVV.

This clonotype appeared once. The rearrangement links TRBV7-4 to TRBJ2-7; 10 positions match TRBD1. This CDR3 region has 15 residues. V lost 1 base, J lost 5 bases, and 5 bases stayed unmatched. Germline V CDR1 and CDR2: SGHVT, SQSDAQ. This CDR3 reads CASSLGQGAIDEQYF. Written as DNA, the CDR3 is TGTGCCAGCAGCTTAGGACAGGGGGCAATCGACGAGCAGTACTTC.

This chain uses TRBV4-3 with TRBJ1-4, with D possibly being TRBD1 (6 bases). The germline V gene encodes CDR1 LGHNA and CDR2 YSLEER. V lost 3 bases and J 3 bases, leaving 11 bases between the germline ends. This CDR3 contains 15 residues. The CDR3 is CASSQQQGSNEKLFF. Here the CDR3 DNA reads TGCGCCAGCAGCCAGCAACAGGGTTCTAATGAAAAACTGTTTTTT.

This chain connects TRBV2 to TRBJ1-5, with TRBD1 matching 9 bases. The CDR3 is 15 amino acids. V trimming: 6 bases; J trimming: 3 bases; junction bases outside the gene matches: 6. Germline CDR1 reads SNHLY; CDR2 reads FYNNEI. The CDR3 here is CASSDRGGNNQPQHF. The CDR3 region has the DNA TGTGCCAGCAGCGACAGGGGGGGAAACAATCAGCCCCAGCATTTT.

The V gene is TRBV7-3, the J gene TRBJ2-1; 8 bases align to TRBD2. There are 16 residues in the CDR3. V lost 8 bases, J lost 7 bases, and 16 bases stayed unmatched. Germline lookup yields CDR1 SGHTA and CDR2 FQGTGA. DNA for the CDR3: TGTGCCAGCCCGAAGCCGGGACTAGAATTCAATAATGAGCAGTTCTTC. Protein: CASPKPGLEFNNEQFF.

This clonotype was observed a few times. The gene calls are TRBV7-9 and TRBJ2-5; 7 nucleotides line up with TRBD1. Germline V gene lookup returns CDR1 SEHNR and CDR2 FQNEAQ (reference sequence). The CDR3 sequence is 15 residues long. The junction had 10 bases not matched to a gene; V was cut back by 5 bases and J by 4 bases. The CDR3 region has the DNA TGTGCCAGCAGCAGCGACAGGGCGTCGAGAGAGACCCAGTACTTC. Its protein product is CASSSDRASRETQYF.

This clonotype was observed a few times. V usage is TRBV7-2 and J usage is TRBJ2-5; 12 bases line up with TRBD2. From germline, CDR1 is SGHTA and CDR2 FQGNSA. V gave up 1 base and J gave up 2 bases; unmatched junction bases: 2. The CDR3 has 16 residues. The CDR3 nucleotides are TGTGCCAGCAGCTTAGAGCTAGCGGGAGGGCAAGAGACCCAGTACTTC. This translates into CASSLELAGGQETQYF.

The rearrangement links TRBV12-3 or TRBV12-4 to TRBJ2-2; no firm D call. The CDR3 runs to 16 residues. V was cut by 5 bases and J by 0 bases, with 13 bases left in between. The CDR3 coding sequence is TGTGCCAGCAGTCCTGGCCTTCGGGCGAACACCGGGGAGCTGTTTTTT. Encoded protein: CASSPGLRANTGELFF.

The chain links TRBV28 to TRBJ2-1; 12 nucleotides match TRBD2. V shed 8 bases and J 9 bases; nucleotides not matched to a gene: 14. The germline V gene has CDR1 MDHEN and CDR2 SYDVKM. This CDR3 contains 16 residues. In nucleotides, the CDR3 is TGTGCCAGCTCCTCAAGGGTACTAGCGGGAGGCGGTGAGCAGTTCTTC. Its protein product is CASSSRVLAGGGEQFF.

The chain carries TRBV5-1 and TRBJ2-5; 8 bases agree with TRBD2. The CDR3 has 13 amino acids. V lost 7 bases, J lost 8 bases, and 10 bases stayed unmatched. CDR1 is SGHRS, CDR2 YFSETQ, per germline. The CDR3 nucleotides read TGCGCCAGCCGCCGCGGGGGGCGGAAAACCCAGTACTTC. As protein: CASRRGGRKTQYF. Drawing the rest from reference TRBV5-1 and TRBJ2-5, the complete variable domain is KAGVTQTPRYLIKTRGQQVTLSCSPISGHRSVSWYQQTPGQGLQFLFEYFSETQRNKGNFPGRFSGRQFSNSRSEMNVSTLELGDSALYLCASRRGGRKTQYFGPGTRLLVL.

This clonotype turned up a few times. The chain recombines TRBV7-9 with TRBJ1-1; no reliable D call. From germline, CDR1 is SEHNR and CDR2 FQNEAQ (reference sequence). V lost 2 bases and J lost 3, with 7 bases in between. The CDR3 totals 13 residues. The CDR3 nucleotides read TGTGCCAGCAGCTTATTTTTGGACACTGAAGCTTTCTTT. Its protein is CASSLFLDTEAFF.

In its sample, this clonotype was seen once. V gene TRBV7-6 combines with J gene TRBJ1-4, with D unresolved. The CDR3 is 15 residues long. CDR1 SGHVS and CDR2 FNYEAQ come from the germline V gene. V was clipped by 1 base and J by 10 bases, with 16 bases between them. The DNA of the CDR3 is TGTGCCAGCAGCTTAGACGGCAGTTTAATGAGAAAACTGTTTTTT. It codes for CASSLDGSLMRKLFF.

This clonotype was found a few times. The chain recombines TRBV6-5 with TRBJ2-7; TRBD2 agrees at 8 bases. Trimming took 7 bases from V and 4 from J; bases not matched to a gene: 12. Germline CDR1 reads MNHEY; CDR2 reads SVGAGI. This CDR3 comprises 15 residues. The CDR3 loop reads CASKGSGTPGYEQYF. CDR3 coding DNA: TGTGCCAGCAAAGGTAGCGGGACGCCTGGGTACGAGCAGTACTTC.